Below, 3 T cell receptor beta chains from the same sample are listed, as sequenced in a study of blood T cell repertoires in COVID-19. Sequencing was performed with immunoSEQ multiplex PCR; in TCRdb, only in-frame clones are kept and a portion is missing. The sample has 79,000 or so clones, about nine tenths seen once. Sequences were obtained from peripheral blood. The receptors were gathered from a human donor in a cohort sampled during active COVID-19.

The chain joins TRBV19 to TRBJ1-2; 8 bases align to TRBD1. The trim removed 4 bases at V and 7 bases at J, leaving 8 bases unmatched. The CDR3 covers 14 residues. CDR1 is LNHDA, CDR2 SQIVND, per germline (reference sequence). Written as DNA, the CDR3 is TGTGCCAGTAGTAACCTGGACAGGGAGGGTGGCTACACCTTC. It is translated as CASSNLDREGGYTF.

The chain employs TRBV5-4 and TRBJ1-6; D is unresolved. This CDR3 is 15 amino acids long. Germline CDR1 reads SGHNT; CDR2 reads YYREEE (reference sequence). Trimming removed 4 bases at V and 3 bases at J, with 11 bases between. The CDR3 reads CASSPDSGYNSPLHF. For the CDR3, the DNA is TGTGCCAGCAGCCCCGACTCTGGCTATAATTCACCCCTCCACTTT.

The CDR3 protein is CASSSHPDGGGRAAYEQYF. In nucleotides, the CDR3 is TGTGCCAGCAGTTCCCACCCGGACGGGGGCGGGAGGGCCGCCTACGAGCAGTACTTC. The chain is built from TRBV28 and TRBJ2-7; 9 nucleotides line up with TRBD2. In germline, CDR1 is MDHEN, CDR2 SYDVKM. The CDR3 is made up of 19 amino acids. Losses at the gene ends were 4 bases for V and 2 bases for J; bases not matched to a gene: 18.